This T cell receptor beta chain is drawn from a study of blood T cell repertoires in COVID-19. Using immunoSEQ multiplex PCR, the repertoire was profiled, and TCRdb retains in-frame clones only, with some absent. The sample consists of 200,000 to 250,000 clones, approximately 85% of them appearing once. CDR1 and CDR2 (germline): GTSNPN, SVGIG (reference sequence). V dropped 2 bases and J dropped 4; count of bases not matched to a gene: 6. The CDR3 runs to 15 residues. This TCR was sampled from a man aged 35 to 55 with acute or convalescent COVID-19. The sequenced sample was peripheral blood. The chain couples TRBV30 to TRBJ2-3; 10 positions agree with TRBD2. The CDR3 nucleotides are TGTGCCTGGAGTACCGCTAGCGGGGGATCAGATACGCAGTATTTT. Residues: CAWSTASGGSDTQYF.